Below, 25 T cell receptor beta chains from the same sample are listed, as sequenced in a study of cytomegalovirus exposure and HLA in healthy donors. The PCR ran on 60 Vbeta and 13 Jbeta primers. Profiling relied on immunoSEQ multiplex PCR, and the TCRdb table lists in-frame clones only, not all of them. This table has about 84,000 clones, 63% appearing once. The sequenced sample consisted of PBMCs. All receptors derive from a woman in her thirties or forties in good health and CMV-seropositive.

The chain employs TRBV28 and TRBJ2-1, with D possibly matching TRBD1 (5 bases). Trimming stripped 2 bases from V and 5 bases from J, with 10 bases between. This CDR3 region has 14 residues. Germline values: CDR1 MDHEN, CDR2 SYDVKM. CDR3 loop: CASSLQGLHNEQFF. DNA for the CDR3: TGTGCCAGCAGTTTACAGGGCCTCCACAATGAGCAGTTCTTC.

The gene calls are TRBV7-9 and TRBJ2-6; maybe TRBD2 (5 bases). This CDR3 is built from 14 residues. Germline V lookup: CDR1 SEHNR, CDR2 FQNEAQ (reference sequence). Trimming removed 5 bases at V and 0 bases at J, with 5 bases between. This CDR3 reads CASSGSSGANVLTF. The CDR3 nucleotides are TGTGCCAGCAGCGGGAGCTCTGGGGCCAACGTCCTGACTTTC.

This clone occurred once. This chain uses TRBV30 with TRBJ2-5; D not resolved. Trimming left V 0 bases short and J 2 bases short, with 7 bases between. This CDR3 is built from 13 residues. CDR1 is GTSNPN, CDR2 SVGIG, per germline (reference sequence). The CDR3 reads CAWSVLIQETQYF. DNA for the CDR3: TGTGCCTGGAGTGTACTAATACAAGAGACCCAGTACTTC.

The genes are TRBV25-1 and TRBJ1-5; the D is unclear. The CDR3 has 14 amino acids. CDR1 MGHDK and CDR2 SYGVNS come from the germline V gene. The V end was cut by 2 bases, the J end by 2 bases, with 7 bases between. The CDR3 is CASSENYGNQPQHF. The DNA for the CDR3 is TGTGCCAGCAGTGAAAATTATGGCAATCAGCCCCAGCATTTT.

The chain uses TRBV28 and TRBJ1-2, with TRBD1 matching over 9 bases. Germline V gives CDR1 MDHEN, CDR2 SYDVKM. The CDR3 is 13 residues long. V was pared by 10 bases and J by 6 bases, with 9 bases of the junction left unmatched. DNA for the CDR3: TGTGCCACAATTACAGGGGGCAACGATGGCTACACCTTC. Protein product: CATITGGNDGYTF.

In DNA form, the CDR3 reads TGTGCCAGCAGCTTAACCGGGACTAGCGGGGTGAGGACCGGGGAGCTGTTTTTT. As protein: CASSLTGTSGVRTGELFF. The rearrangement links TRBV7-8 to TRBJ2-2; TRBD2 agrees at 13 bases. This CDR3 contains 18 residues. With V trimmed by 2 bases and J by 5 bases, 8 bases remained unmatched. The germline CDR1 and CDR2 sequences are SGHVS and FQNEAQ.

This clone was detected only a few times. This chain links TRBV19 with TRBJ2-7, with TRBD2 matching over 10 bases. This CDR3 has 16 residues. CDR1 and CDR2 (germline): LNHDA, SQIVND (reference sequence). The ends lost 2 bases at V and 4 bases at J; junction bases unmatched: 8. As DNA, the CDR3 is TGTGCCAGTAGTATATATGACGGACTAGCGGTATACGAGCAGTACTTC. Translated: CASSIYDGLAVYEQYF.

The chain carries TRBV5-6 and TRBJ1-1, with TRBD1 matching 8 bases. V lost 2 bases, J lost 6 bases, and 3 bases stayed unmatched. CDR3 length: 13 amino acids. The germline V gene encodes CDR1 SGHDT and CDR2 YYEEEE. Written as DNA, the CDR3 is TGTGCCAGCAGCTTCGACAGGGGTCCTGAAGCTTTCTTT. Protein: CASSFDRGPEAFF.

V usage is TRBV27 and J usage is TRBJ2-7, with D maybe TRBD1 (5 bases). This CDR3 spans 16 amino acids. Germline loops: CDR1 MNHEY, CDR2 SMNVEV (reference sequence). The germline V and J ends were trimmed by 6 bases and 0 bases, with 18 bases remaining between them. CDR3 in DNA: TGTGCCAGCAGGGCCTACAGGCTTTCCAGCTCCTACGAGCAGTACTTC. Its translation is CASRAYRLSSSYEQYF.

The chain links TRBV6-6 to TRBJ1-3, with D hard to call. The CDR3 extends over 12 amino acids. CDR1 is MNHNY, CDR2 SVGAGI, per germline (reference sequence). V lost 4 bases, J lost 4 bases, and 5 bases lay in between. The CDR3: CASSSEGNTIYF. The CDR3 DNA sequence: TGTGCCAGCAGTTCGGAGGGAAACACCATATATTTT.

The chain recombines TRBV29-1 with TRBJ2-5, with 7 positions matching TRBD2. The J segment lost 5 bases and the V segment lost 2 bases, leaving 17 bases of the junction unmatched. CDR3 size: 17 residues. The germline CDR1 and CDR2 sequences are SQVTM and ANQGSEA. CDR3: CSVEFGSSGGLGETQYF. Written as DNA, the CDR3 is TGCAGCGTTGAATTTGGGTCTAGCGGCGGCCTGGGGGAGACCCAGTACTTC.

The chain has TRBV7-2 and TRBJ1-1; 7 nucleotides agree with TRBD1. Trimming removed 6 bases from V and 0 bases from J; junction bases left unmatched: 10. The CDR3 is made up of 16 amino acids. Germline V gives CDR1 SGHTA, CDR2 FQGNSA. CDR3 amino acids: CASRRIVGQMNTEAFF. The CDR3 DNA is TGTGCCAGCAGACGTATAGTGGGACAGATGAACACTGAAGCTTTCTTT.

The CDR3 nucleotides are TGTGCCAGCAGTTCCCCGGACAGACAAGAGACCCAGTACTTC. This gives the protein CASSSPDRQETQYF. The chain recombines TRBV28 with TRBJ2-5; D may be TRBD1 (6 bases). The CDR3 spans 14 residues. The ends were cut back, 4 bases at V and 2 bases at J, with 11 bases in the middle. Germline loops: CDR1 MDHEN, CDR2 SYDVKM.

The chain links TRBV5-8 to TRBJ1-5; D ambiguous. The CDR3 runs to 14 residues. Germline V gene sequence: CDR1 SGHTS, CDR2 YDEGEE. The germline V and J ends were trimmed by 1 base and 3 bases, with 8 bases remaining between them. CDR3 region: CASSLYMVNQPQHF. Here the CDR3 DNA reads TGTGCCAGCAGCTTGTACATGGTCAATCAGCCCCAGCATTTT.

The chain is built from TRBV5-1 and TRBJ2-5; the D gene is possibly TRBD2 (5 bases). Germline CDR1 and CDR2: SGHRS and YFSETQ. The CDR3 is made up of 15 amino acids. V was cut by 3 bases and J by 5 bases, with 17 bases left in between. CDR3 sequence reads: CASSWATPGGETQYF. In DNA form, the CDR3 reads TGCGCCAGCAGCTGGGCGACACCGGGCGGGGAGACCCAGTACTTC.

CDR3: CASGQGTGYTF. The CDR3 region has the DNA TGTGCCAGCGGGCAGGGGACTGGCTACACCTTC. The chain couples TRBV6-5 to TRBJ1-2, with D possibly matching TRBD1 (6 bases). This CDR3 is built from 11 residues. V lost 8 bases to trimming and J lost 7 bases, with 11 bases between them. The germline CDR1 and CDR2 sequences are MNHEY and SVGAGI.

V is TRBV29-1 and J is TRBJ2-1, with no clear D. The CDR3 is made up of 14 amino acids. Germline V gene data show CDR1 as SQVTM and CDR2 as ANQGSEA. V gave up 1 base and J gave up 0 bases, with 7 bases separating them. CDR3: CSVEVQISYNEQFF. CDR3 coding DNA: TGCAGCGTTGAAGTACAGATCTCCTACAATGAGCAGTTCTTC.

The rearrangement links TRBV11-2 to TRBJ2-7; D possibly corresponds to TRBD1 (5 bases). This CDR3 contains 14 residues. The V gene lost 3 bases and the J gene lost 6 bases, with 15 bases spanning the gap. Germline CDR1 reads SGHAT; CDR2 reads FQNNGV. CDR3 bases: TGTGCCAGCAGCTTGGGGCAGGGCCCTCTCGAGCAGTACTTC. This translates into CASSLGQGPLEQYF.

The chain joins TRBV28 to TRBJ2-5, with D perhaps matching TRBD2 (5 bases). The CDR3 consists of 13 residues. Trimming took 7 bases from V and 7 from J, leaving 16 bases between them. Germline CDR1 and CDR2: MDHEN and SYDVKM. CDR3 in amino acids: CASTDGQAGTQYF. The CDR3 coding sequence is TGTGCCAGCACTGACGGGCAGGCGGGGACCCAGTACTTC.

The chain has TRBV5-5 and TRBJ2-5; D perhaps matches TRBD1 (6 bases). The CDR3 extends over 15 amino acids. In germline, CDR1 is SGHKS, CDR2 YYEKEE (reference sequence). The germline V and J ends were trimmed by 1 base and 4 bases, with 14 bases remaining between them. In nucleotides, the CDR3 is TGTGCCAGCAGCTTGCTACAGGGCCGGGTAGAGACCCAGTACTTC. Amino acid sequence: CASSLLQGRVETQYF.

The chain recombines TRBV11-2 with TRBJ2-7; D remains ambiguous. The length of the CDR3 is 16 residues. Trimming removed 5 bases at V and 2 bases at J, with 19 bases between. Germline CDR1 reads SGHAT; CDR2 reads FQNNGV. The chain's CDR3 is CASSNERLNGTYEQYF. CDR3 in DNA: TGTGCCAGCAGCAACGAGAGACTGAACGGTACCTACGAGCAGTACTTC.

CDR3 loop: CASSLSARQGRFGQPQHF. The CDR3 bases are TGTGCCAGCAGTTTATCAGCCCGACAGGGGCGTTTTGGTCAGCCCCAGCATTTT. V is TRBV28 and J is TRBJ1-5; TRBD1 agrees at 8 bases. The CDR3 sequence is 18 residues long. V was clipped by 1 base and J by 6 bases; unmatched bases: 14. Germline V CDR1 and CDR2: MDHEN, SYDVKM.

This clone has just one count. As DNA, the CDR3 is TGCAGCGTTGAAGATGGGATTAGGGCAGGGGGTGAAAAACTGTTTTTT. Protein sequence: CSVEDGIRAGGEKLFF. The chain uses TRBV29-1 and TRBJ1-4; 7 nucleotides align to TRBD1. The J segment lost 7 bases and the V segment lost 0 bases, leaving 11 bases of the junction unmatched. CDR3 length: 16 residues. Germline V gene lookup returns CDR1 SQVTM and CDR2 ANQGSEA.

This clone was recorded a few times. The gene calls are TRBV4-3 and TRBJ2-5, with a tentative D call TRBD2 (5 bases). The germline V gene encodes CDR1 LGHNA and CDR2 YSLEER. V was trimmed by 1 base and J by 5 bases, leaving 11 bases between them. This CDR3 is built from 14 residues. CDR3 protein: CASSQGEWDETQYF. DNA for the CDR3: TGCGCCAGCAGCCAAGGGGAGTGGGATGAGACCCAGTACTTC.

This clone has only one observation. J is TRBJ2-7 and V is TRBV7-9; TRBD2 aligns across 9 bases. Losses at the gene ends were 7 bases for V and 0 bases for J; bases not matched to a gene: 10. The length of the CDR3 is 16 residues. Germline loops: CDR1 SEHNR, CDR2 FQNEAQ (reference sequence). The CDR3 region has the DNA TGTGCCAGCACCCCGGGAACTAGCGGGCCCTCCTACGAGCAGTACTTC. Protein: CASTPGTSGPSYEQYF. Drawing the rest from reference TRBV7-9 and TRBJ2-7, the complete variable domain is DTGVSQNPRHKITKRGQNVTFRCDPISEHNRLYWYRQTLGQGPEFLTYFQNEAQLEKSRLLSDRFSAERPKGSFSTLEIQRTEQGDSAMYLCASTPGTSGPSYEQYFGPGTRLTVT.